This T cell receptor beta chain stems from a study of shared clonotypes between healthy human individuals. Regarding the study as a whole: What naive subsets generally showed was a larger estimated richness than memory subsets showed. Clonotypes not shared had lower generation probabilities than those common to all four donors.

With respect to this clone: Its antigen is not identified.

CD8 cells classed as naive were CD45RO-negative and positively selected for CCR7, excluding terminally differentiated effector memory CD45RA+ cells. Every donor, a Caucasian adult, lived in Nashville, Tennessee. The assay was immunoSEQ multiplex PCR, and TCRdb's table has in-frame clones only and misses some. This sample yields a few million clones, of which 93% are seen a single time; around 1.7% belongs to the top ten. The sequenced sample was naive CD8+ T cells from PBMCs. This receptor was obtained from a man younger than 35 in good health. Some clones in this sample may be carry-over from other donors' samples.

In DNA form, the CDR3 reads TGTGCCAGCAGTTTAACAGGGATGCAGGACGAGCAGTACTTC. It encodes CASSLTGMQDEQYF. The rearrangement joins TRBV28 to TRBJ2-7; tentatively, D is TRBD1 (6 bases). The CDR3 length is 14 residues. Germline V lookup: CDR1 MDHEN, CDR2 SYDVKM. The V end was cut by 2 bases, the J end by 5 bases, with 13 bases between.